One sample yielded the 24 T cell receptor beta chains listed below, sequenced in a study of blood T cell repertoires in COVID-19. Produced via immunoSEQ multiplex PCR; TCRdb's table is partial and in-frame only. The sample includes hundreds of thousands of clones, approximately 88% of them seen just once. Sequenced: PBMCs or T cells enriched from blood (not recorded which). These receptors were taken from a woman aged 40-49 years with acute COVID-19.

This chain connects TRBV10-3 to TRBJ1-4; D is ambiguous. V dropped 6 bases and J dropped 3 bases, with 11 bases sitting between them. Germline V CDR1 and CDR2: ENHRY, SYGVKD. The CDR3 has 14 residues. CDR3 sequence (DNA): TGTGCCATCAGCACGGAGGAGGCTAATGAAAAACTGTTTTTT. Its translation is CAISTEEANEKLFF.

The chain links TRBV15 to TRBJ2-1; D perhaps matches TRBD1 (6 bases). The germline V and J ends were trimmed by 0 bases and 5 bases, with 11 bases remaining between them. Germline assignment: CDR1 LNHNV and CDR2 YYDKDF (reference sequence). The CDR3 is made up of 15 amino acids. The DNA for the CDR3 is TGTGCCACCAGCAGAGAGGGGGCCGCCGACAATGAGCAGTTCTTC. As protein: CATSREGAADNEQFF. Looking up the rest from reference TRBV15 and TRBJ2-1 gives the full variable domain: DAMVIQNPRYQVTQFGKPVTLSCSQTLNHNVMYWYQQKSSQAPKLLFHYYDKDFNNEADTPDNFQSRRPNTSFCFLDIRSPGLGDTAMYLCATSREGAADNEQFFGPGTRLTVL.

As concerns this clone: Other DNA sequences in this specimen translate into the identical CDR3. V gene TRBV27 combines with J gene TRBJ1-2, with D perhaps matching TRBD1 (5 bases). CDR1 MNHEY and CDR2 SMNVEV come from the germline V gene (reference sequence). The CDR3 extends over 11 amino acids. With 6 bases removed from V and 4 bases from J, the gap between germline ends came to 6 bases. The CDR3 bases are TGTGCCAGCAGGGGGCCCTATGGCTACACCTTC. The encoded protein is CASRGPYGYTF.

This chain uses TRBV28 with TRBJ1-2; possibly TRBD1 for D (5 bases). The CDR3 is made up of 17 amino acids. CDR1 MDHEN and CDR2 SYDVKM come from the germline V gene. V was trimmed by 8 bases and J by 5 bases, leaving 27 bases between them. The CDR3 here is CASLGANPGLNFYGYTF. CDR3 coding DNA: TGTGCCAGCCTCGGGGCGAATCCGGGACTGAATTTTTATGGCTACACCTTC.

The gene calls are TRBV9 and TRBJ2-4; D gene uncertain. The CDR3 extends over 14 amino acids. The germline gives CDR1 SGDLS, CDR2 YYNGEE. V was cut by 3 bases and J by 0 bases, with 7 bases left in between. The CDR3 region is CASSGGRAKNIQYF. CDR3 bases: TGTGCCAGCAGCGGTGGTAGAGCCAAAAACATTCAGTACTTC. The whole variable domain, filled in from reference TRBV9 and TRBJ2-4, reads DSGVTQTPKHLITATGQRVTLRCSPRSGDLSVYWYQQSLDQGLQFLIQYYNGEERAKGNILERFSAQQFPDLHSELNLSSLELGDSALYFCASSGGRAKNIQYFGAGTRLSVL.

This clone was counted only a few times. This chain joins TRBV9 and TRBJ2-1, with 10 positions matching TRBD2. CDR3 length: 16 amino acids. Germline V gene lookup returns CDR1 SGDLS and CDR2 YYNGEE. The J segment lost 3 bases and the V segment lost 3 bases, leaving 6 bases of the junction unmatched. The CDR3 DNA sequence: TGTGCCAGCAGCGCCGGACTAGCGGCCGTCTACAATGAGCAGTTCTTC. Residues: CASSAGLAAVYNEQFF.

The chain links TRBV5-1 to TRBJ2-4; 7 bases are a match to TRBD2. CDR1 SGHRS and CDR2 YFSETQ come from the germline V gene. The CDR3 runs 24 residues. V shed 3 bases, J shed 0 bases, and the junction held 30 bases outside the gene matches. This chain's CDR3 is CASSSKELHRRAGAALGAKNIQYF. The DNA for the CDR3 is TGCGCCAGCAGCTCTAAAGAATTACATAGACGGGCGGGAGCCGCTCTTGGAGCCAAAAACATTCAGTACTTC.

The rearrangement joins TRBV19 to TRBJ2-7; 7 positions match TRBD2. Germline V gives CDR1 LNHDA, CDR2 SQIVND (reference sequence). This CDR3 has 14 amino acids. V shed 5 bases and J 0 bases; nucleotides not matched to a gene: 4. CDR3 protein: CASSRERGSYEQYF. CDR3 sequence (DNA): TGTGCCAGTAGTCGGGAGCGGGGCTCCTACGAGCAGTACTTC.

The CDR3 is CASSWDAGGNEQFF. CDR3 DNA: TGCGCCAGCAGCTGGGACGCGGGAGGGAATGAGCAGTTCTTC. The chain recombines TRBV5-1 with TRBJ2-1; the match to TRBD2 covers 9 bases. V gave up 3 bases and J gave up 7 bases; unmatched junction bases: 5. Germline assignment: CDR1 SGHRS and CDR2 YFSETQ. The CDR3 consists of 14 residues.

Written as DNA, the CDR3 is TGTGCCGCCGACGGCAGGAATCAAGAGACCCAGTACTTC. Protein product: CAADGRNQETQYF. The chain employs TRBV28 and TRBJ2-5; D is undetermined. This CDR3 has 13 residues. Germline CDR1 and CDR2: MDHEN and SYDVKM. V lost 11 bases and J lost 2, with 15 bases in between.

The chain links TRBV5-4 to TRBJ1-3; TRBD1 matches 10 bases. There are 16 residues in the CDR3. Germline CDR1 is SGHNT and CDR2 is YYREEE (reference sequence). J lost 2 bases, V lost 4 bases, and 6 bases had no gene match. CDR3 in amino acids: CASSPPGQGAGNTIYF. CDR3 nucleotides: TGTGCCAGCAGCCCCCCTGGACAGGGGGCTGGAAACACCATATATTTT.

The DNA of the CDR3 is TGTGCCAGCAGTGAGACAGGGGGCTGGAGGTCCTACAATGAGCAGTTCTTC. It translates to CASSETGGWRSYNEQFF. The chain links TRBV25-1 to TRBJ2-1, with TRBD1 matching over 10 bases. The germline CDR1 and CDR2 sequences are MGHDK and SYGVNS. The CDR3 is made up of 17 amino acids. Trimming took 3 bases from V and 1 from J; bases not matched to a gene: 6.

This clone has a single count. The chain combines TRBV5-4 with TRBJ2-2; the match to TRBD2 covers 7 bases. The CDR3 consists of 15 residues. The V and J ends lost 0 bases and 6 bases, in that order; junction bases with no gene match: 5. The germline V gene encodes CDR1 SGHNT and CDR2 YYREEE (reference sequence). Written as DNA, the CDR3 is TGTGCCAGCAGCTTGGGCGGGAGTTGGGCCGGGGAGCTGTTTTTT. This gives the protein CASSLGGSWAGELFF.

The chain uses TRBV7-2 and TRBJ1-6; a possible D gene is TRBD1 (6 bases). CDR3 size: 15 residues. CDR1 and CDR2 from the germline V gene are SGHTA and FQGNSA. Trimming left V 1 base short and J 9 bases short, with 13 bases between. The CDR3 is CASSLDGGGGSPLHF. For the CDR3, the DNA is TGTGCCAGCAGCTTAGATGGGGGCGGTGGTTCACCCCTCCACTTT.

The rearrangement uses TRBV27 and TRBJ2-1; 11 nucleotides agree with TRBD2. Germline values: CDR1 MNHEY, CDR2 SMNVEV (reference sequence). The CDR3 is 15 amino acids. V gave up 5 bases and J gave up 5 bases; unmatched junction bases: 5. CDR3 in amino acids: CASSDGTSGDNEQFF. DNA of the CDR3: TGTGCCAGCAGTGACGGGACTAGCGGTGACAATGAGCAGTTCTTC.

This chain joins TRBV11-2 and TRBJ1-6; unclear D gene. Per germline, CDR1 SGHAT and CDR2 FQNNGV. This CDR3 spans 13 amino acids. The V and J ends lost 6 bases and 9 bases respectively, with 12 bases between them. CDR3 coding DNA: TGTGCCAGCAGACTAAGTGTGGGTTCACCCCTCCACTTT. Its translation is CASRLSVGSPLHF.

This clone has only one observation. This chain uses TRBV9 with TRBJ2-1, with D uncertain. The CDR3 covers 16 residues. From germline, CDR1 is SGDLS and CDR2 YYNGEE. V lost 2 bases and J lost 0, with 12 bases in between. CDR3 loop: CASSVKAESSYNEQFF. The CDR3 DNA follows: TGTGCCAGCAGCGTGAAGGCGGAAAGCTCCTACAATGAGCAGTTCTTC.

The rearrangement joins TRBV28 to TRBJ1-2, with a possible D match to TRBD1 (6 bases). From germline, CDR1 is MDHEN and CDR2 SYDVKM. V was pared by 7 bases and J by 5 bases, with 23 bases between. This CDR3 has 16 amino acids. This CDR3 is CASTHSGTPLLYGYTF. Written as DNA, the CDR3 is TGTGCCAGCACCCACTCCGGGACACCTCTTTTATATGGCTACACCTTC.

The chain joins TRBV27 to TRBJ2-5; TRBD1 matches at 7 bases. Germline lookup yields CDR1 MNHEY and CDR2 SMNVEV (reference sequence). The V and J ends lost 3 bases and 4 bases, in that order; junction bases with no gene match: 2. The CDR3 loop spans 13 amino acids. The CDR3 nucleotides are TGTGCCAGCAGTTTCAACAGGGGAGAGACCCAGTACTTC. Protein product: CASSFNRGETQYF.

In nucleotides, the CDR3 is TGTGCCAGCAGCCCTCGGGTCACCGGGGAGCTGTTTTTT. It specifies CASSPRVTGELFF. The genes are TRBV7-9 and TRBJ2-2, with D unresolved. V gave up 5 bases and J gave up 4 bases, with 8 bases separating them. The CDR3 spans 13 residues. Germline lookup yields CDR1 SEHNR and CDR2 FQNEAQ (reference sequence). Drawing the rest from reference TRBV7-9 and TRBJ2-2, the complete variable domain is DTGVSQNPRHKITKRGQNVTFRCDPISEHNRLYWYRQTLGQGPEFLTYFQNEAQLEKSRLLSDRFSAERPKGSFSTLEIQRTEQGDSAMYLCASSPRVTGELFFGEGSRLTVL.

The chain joins TRBV6-2 or TRBV6-3 to TRBJ1-2; 9 positions match TRBD1. The CDR3 sequence is 15 residues long. V lost 6 bases, J lost 3 bases, and 8 bases stayed unmatched. The germline CDR1 and CDR2 sequences are MNHEY and SVGEGT. The CDR3 is CASSLRDRAYYGYTF. The CDR3 region has the DNA TGTGCCAGCAGCCTCCGGGACAGGGCTTACTATGGCTACACCTTC.

This clone was counted between two and nine times. The chain couples TRBV11-3 to TRBJ2-1; 8 bases align to TRBD1. V lost 4 bases, J lost 10 bases, and 9 bases stayed unmatched. CDR3 length equals 14 residues. Germline CDR1 SGHNT, CDR2 YENEEA. The CDR3 here is CASSSNQGAGEQFF. The DNA for the CDR3 is TGTGCCAGCAGCTCCAACCAGGGGGCCGGCGAGCAGTTCTTC.

The chain links TRBV5-4 to TRBJ1-4; 7 bases align to TRBD1. V lost 5 bases, J lost 5 bases, and 9 bases stayed unmatched. The CDR3 loop spans 15 amino acids. The germline gives CDR1 SGHNT, CDR2 YYREEE (reference sequence). As DNA, the CDR3 is TGTGCCAGCAGTCCCGAGGGGGCTTCAAATGAAAAACTGTTTTTT. It encodes CASSPEGASNEKLFF.

The rearrangement uses TRBV27 and TRBJ2-1; TRBD2 might be the D (6 bases). The CDR3 runs to 13 residues. V lost 6 bases and J lost 0, with 6 bases in between. The germline V gene encodes CDR1 MNHEY and CDR2 SMNVEV (reference sequence). The CDR3 here is CASRRDSYNEQFF. The CDR3, as DNA: TGTGCCAGCAGGCGGGACTCCTACAATGAGCAGTTCTTC.